Reported below is one T cell receptor beta chain. The junction departs from the called germline gene at one end, perhaps through a read error. The data stem from a study of molecular identifiers for immune sequencing clone quantification. Sorting isolated naive CD8 T cells as CD8+CD4-CCR7+CD45RA+ events. Germline V gene sequence: CDR1 SEHNR, CDR2 FQNEAQ (reference sequence). The CDR3 is 14 amino acids. TCRdb processed the PCR reads anew with MiXCR; each CDR3 protein has one entry. The sample holds 600,000 to 650,000 distinct CDR3 sequences, 20% seen once. The specimen sequenced was naive CD8+ T cells from blood, with Jurkat cell RNA spiked in. Noted subset: FACS-sorted CD8+CD4-CCR7+CD45RA+ naive T cells. The receptor's source is a human donor in good health. Some libraries in this study had Jurkat cell RNA spiked in. J is TRBJ1-1 and V is TRBV7-9; D not resolved. CDR3 region: CASSFGGMNTGAFF. DNA of the CDR3: TGTGCCAGCAGCTTCGGCGGGATGAACACTGGAGCTTTCTTT.